The 2 T cell receptor beta chains below all came from one sample that was sequenced in a study of cytomegalovirus exposure and HLA in healthy donors. Measured with immunoSEQ multiplex PCR; TCRdb has only the in-frame clones, and not every one. The sample contains 150,000 to 200,000 clones, 75% to 90% of which appear only once. Sequenced: PBMCs. The receptors originated from a woman under 30 in good health and CMV-seronegative.

The V and J genes are TRBV6-1 and TRBJ1-2; 7 bases align to TRBD1. This CDR3 is built from 14 residues. Unmatched junction bases numbered 7, after V lost 6 bases and J lost 3 bases. Germline loops: CDR1 MNHNS, CDR2 SASEGT. Written as DNA, the CDR3 is TGTGCCAGCAGAGGGGGCACCGTAGACTATGGCTACACCTTC. Amino acids: CASRGGTVDYGYTF.

The J gene is TRBJ2-7, the V gene TRBV5-1; D is unresolved. V was trimmed by 0 bases and J by 7 bases, leaving 11 bases between them. The CDR3 runs to 13 residues. Germline assignment: CDR1 SGHRS and CDR2 YFSETQ. The CDR3 bases are TGCGCCAGCAGCTTGGGGCCCGACTCGGAGCAGTACTTC. Translation: CASSLGPDSEQYF.